Listed here are 4 T cell receptor beta chains from one sample, sequenced in a study of cytomegalovirus exposure and HLA in healthy donors. The PCR made use of 60 Vbeta and 13 Jbeta primers. The method was immunoSEQ multiplex PCR; TCRdb's version includes in-frame clones alone and lacks a portion of them. The table has under 90,000 clones, more than 60% seen once. The sample comprised PBMCs. These receptors all stem from a man between 50 and 59 years old in good health and CMV-seropositive.

The V and J genes are TRBV6-1 and TRBJ2-3; maybe TRBD2 (6 bases). The CDR3 totals 13 residues. The germline gives CDR1 MNHNS, CDR2 SASEGT. V was cut by 5 bases and J by 4 bases, with 10 bases left in between. As DNA, the CDR3 is TGTGCCAGCAGTAGACTAGGCGCAGATACGCAGTATTTT. Translated: CASSRLGADTQYF.

V is TRBV28 and J is TRBJ2-5, with TRBD1 as a possible D gene (5 bases). This CDR3 has 15 residues. The V and J ends lost 6 bases and 5 bases respectively, with 19 bases between them. Germline V gives CDR1 MDHEN, CDR2 SYDVKM. CDR3 protein: CASSRQGASSETQYF. The CDR3 nucleotides read TGTGCCAGCAGCCGACAAGGGGCCTCATCTGAGACCCAGTACTTC.

CDR3 loop: CASSGTGFSTEAFF. In DNA form, the CDR3 reads TGCGCCAGCAGCGGAACAGGGTTTAGCACTGAAGCTTTCTTT. V and J are TRBV5-1 and TRBJ1-1; a possible D gene is TRBD1 (6 bases). Germline CDR1 and CDR2: SGHRS and YFSETQ. The germline V and J ends were trimmed by 4 bases and 4 bases, with 14 bases remaining between them. CDR3 length: 14 amino acids.

The J gene is TRBJ1-2, the V gene TRBV28; D is unclear. The CDR3 runs 14 residues. CDR1 MDHEN and CDR2 SYDVKM come from the germline V gene. Trimming pared 5 bases from V and 1 base from J, leaving 11 bases between. CDR3 sequence reads: CASSGGIRNYGYTF. CDR3 sequence (DNA): TGTGCCAGCAGTGGAGGGATACGTAACTATGGCTACACCTTC.